This T cell receptor beta chain was sequenced during a study of Ad26.COV2.S vaccination and SARS-CoV-2 variants. Study-wide context: COV1001, an Ad26.COV2.S trial, supplied this vaccine-arm donor. Each vaccinee took Ad26.COV2.S intramuscularly, once or twice 56 days apart.

Libraries were prepared by immunoSEQ multiplex PCR; TCRdb keeps only in-frame clonotypes and omits some of them. The sample lists a few hundred thousand clones, 83% seen once, with around 7.4% in the top ten. Treatment given: about 20 received Ad26.COV2.S at low or high dose, single or two shots; several received placebo; per-sample allocation not given. At day 63 after the first vaccine or placebo injection, samples were drawn. Wuhan-strain SARS-CoV-2 spike was expressed by the Ad26 vector that made up the vaccine. A word on this clone: No antigen is known for it.

Overall study findings and caveats: Vaccinees showed greater spike-specific TCR breadth than placebo recipients.

This CDR3 region has 15 residues. V dropped 5 bases and J dropped 3; count of bases not matched to a gene: 6. CDR1 is SGHTA, CDR2 FQGNSA, per germline. The sequence was collected from a person aged 18-60 years who received the Ad26.COV2.S COVID-19 vaccine or a placebo. This sequence joins TRBV7-2 and TRBJ2-5; TRBD1 matches 10 bases. Sequencing was performed on peripheral blood, taken in a trial of Ad26.COV2.S vaccine versus placebo. The CDR3 DNA sequence: TGTGCCAGCAGCCCTGGGGGACAGGGGAAAGAGACCCAGTACTTC. Encoded protein: CASSPGGQGKETQYF. The full variable domain, in which reference TRBV7-2 and TRBJ2-5 provide the parts outside the CDR3, is GAGVSQSPSNKVTEKGKDVELRCDPISGHTALYWYRQSLGQGLEFLIYFQGNSAPDKSGLPSDRFSAERTGGSVSTLTIQRTQQEDSAVYLCASSPGGQGKETQYFGPGTRLLVL.